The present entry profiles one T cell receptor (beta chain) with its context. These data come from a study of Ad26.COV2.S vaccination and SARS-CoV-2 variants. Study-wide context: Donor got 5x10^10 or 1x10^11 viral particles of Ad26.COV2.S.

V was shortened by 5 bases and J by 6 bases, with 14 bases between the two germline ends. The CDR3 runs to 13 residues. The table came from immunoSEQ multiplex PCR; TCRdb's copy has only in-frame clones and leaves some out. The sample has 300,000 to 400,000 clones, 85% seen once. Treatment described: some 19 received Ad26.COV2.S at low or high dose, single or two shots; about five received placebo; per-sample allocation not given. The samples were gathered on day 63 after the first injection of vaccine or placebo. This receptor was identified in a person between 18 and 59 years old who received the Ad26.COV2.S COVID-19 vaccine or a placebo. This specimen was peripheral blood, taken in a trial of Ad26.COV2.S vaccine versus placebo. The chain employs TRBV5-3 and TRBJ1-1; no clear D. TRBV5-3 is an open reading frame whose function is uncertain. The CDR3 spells CARSSNAGSEAFF. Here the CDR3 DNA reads TGTGCCAGAAGTTCTAACGCCGGGTCTGAAGCTTTCTTT.